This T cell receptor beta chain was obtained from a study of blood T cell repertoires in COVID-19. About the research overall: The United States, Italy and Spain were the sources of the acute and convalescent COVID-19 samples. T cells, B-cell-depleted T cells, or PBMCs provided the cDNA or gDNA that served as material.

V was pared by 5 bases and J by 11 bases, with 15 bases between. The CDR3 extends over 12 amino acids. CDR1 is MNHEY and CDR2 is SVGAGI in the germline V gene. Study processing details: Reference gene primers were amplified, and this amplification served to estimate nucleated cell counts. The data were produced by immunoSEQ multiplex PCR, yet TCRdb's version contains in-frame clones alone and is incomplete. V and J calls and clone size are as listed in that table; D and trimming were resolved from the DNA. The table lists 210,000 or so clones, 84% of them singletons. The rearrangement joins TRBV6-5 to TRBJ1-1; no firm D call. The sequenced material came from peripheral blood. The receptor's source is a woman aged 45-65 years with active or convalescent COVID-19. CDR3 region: CASSKRGQTAFF. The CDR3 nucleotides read TGTGCCAGCAGTAAGCGCGGGCAGACGGCTTTCTTT.